This is a list of T cell receptor beta chains from one sample in a study of response to subunit inactivated influenza vaccine. TCRdb itself ran the RT-PCR reads through MiXCR, one entry per CDR3 protein. The sample has roughly 500,000 distinct CDR3 sequences, about 25% seen once; the top ten hold 1.5% to 2%. The sample in question was CD4+ T cells sorted from PBMCs, obtained 4 to 6 days after vaccination. The receptors stem from a man aged 50 or older who received an inactivated influenza vaccine. Both conserved end residues are part of each CDR3. The order of the fields is J gene, V gene, D gene, clone size, CDR3 DNA, CDR3 protein. A D gene is named only where the DNA matches it firmly. Clone size is shown for a subset of rows, as once, few, many or a class of expanded clone.

>TRBJ2-7|TRBV4-2|-|-
TGTGCCAGCAGCCAAGAACCGGACAGCAGCTCCTACGAGCAGTACTTC
CASSQEPDSSSYEQYF
>TRBJ2-5|TRBV20-1|-|-
TGCAGTGCTAGAGATTACGGGGGTCGGGAGACCCAGTACTTC
CSARDYGGRETQYF
>TRBJ2-2|TRBV5-1|-|-
TGCGCCAGCAGCTTGGTGGGGGGCTCGAACACCGGGGAGCTGTTTTTT
CASSLVGGSNTGELFF
>TRBJ2-1|TRBV12-3/TRBV12-4|-|-
TGTGCCAGCAGTCCCCCGGTCAACAATGAGCAGTTCTTC
CASSPPVNNEQFF
>TRBJ2-7|TRBV3-1|TRBD1|-
TGTGCCAGCAGCCGACCGGGACAGCCCTACGAGCAGTACTTC
CASSRPGQPYEQYF
>TRBJ2-3|TRBV24-1|TRBD2|-
TGTGCCACCAGTGCAGCTAGCGGGAAAATGGATACGCAGTATTTT
CATSAASGKMDTQYF
>TRBJ2-5|TRBV5-1|-|-
TGCGCCAGCAGCTTGGCCATGGGGGAGACCCAGTACTTC
CASSLAMGETQYF
>TRBJ2-1|TRBV10-1|-|few
TGCGCCAGCAGTGTAGATAGGAGTACCTACAATGAGCAGTTCTTC
CASSVDRSTYNEQFF
>TRBJ1-4|TRBV7-8|-|few
TGTGCCAGCAGCGAAACACGTGCGGGTGAAAAACTGTTTTTT
CASSETRAGEKLFF
>TRBJ2-2|TRBV24-1|TRBD2|-
TGTGCCACCAGTGATTTGACTAGCGGGAGTGTACGCACCGGGGAGCTGTTTTTT
CATSDLTSGSVRTGELFF
>TRBJ2-1|TRBV3-1|TRBD2|-
TGTGCCAGCAGCCAAGACCCACCTAATAGCGGGGCGTCCTACAATGAGCAGTTCTTC
CASSQDPPNSGASYNEQFF
>TRBJ1-2|TRBV28|-|-
TGTGCCAGCAGTTTACCCACAACAGGGCCTGGCTACACCTTC
CASSLPTTGPGYTF
>TRBJ2-3|TRBV29-1|-|-
TGCAGCGTTGATAGGGGGGGGACCACAGATACGCAGTATTTT
CSVDRGGTTDTQYF
>TRBJ2-7|TRBV6-1|-|-
TGTGCCAGCCAGTATCAGTACTCCTACGAGCAGTACTTC
CASQYQYSYEQYF
>TRBJ1-4|TRBV5-1|-|-
TGCGCCAGCAGCAATGGAATATCAACAACTAATGAAAAACTGTTTTTT
CASSNGISTTNEKLFF
>TRBJ2-3|TRBV7-2|-|many
TGTGCCAGCAGCTTAGTAGGGGGAGCTACGCAGTATTTT
CASSLVGGATQYF
>TRBJ2-3|TRBV9|-|-
TGTGCCAGCAGCGTACGGGTGGGAGAATCAGATACGCAGTATTTT
CASSVRVGESDTQYF
>TRBJ1-6|TRBV6-5|-|few
TGTGCCAGCAGTTACGGGACTAAACCCTATAATTCACCCCTCCACTTT
CASSYGTKPYNSPLHF
>TRBJ1-1|TRBV7-9|TRBD1|-
TGTGCCAGCAGCGTACCTCGGACAGGCGATGAAGCTTTCTTT
CASSVPRTGDEAFF
>TRBJ2-1|TRBV18|-|few
TGTGCCAGCTCCCGGGACTTCAATGAGCAGTTCTTC
CASSRDFNEQFF
>TRBJ2-5|TRBV2|-|-
TGTGCCAGCAAGGCAGACCAAGAGACCCAGTACTTC
CASKADQETQYF
>TRBJ2-3|TRBV12-3/TRBV12-4|TRBD1|many
TGTGCCAGCAGCCGGGACAGGGGTCGCACAGATACGCAGTATTTT
CASSRDRGRTDTQYF
>TRBJ2-7|TRBV12-3/TRBV12-4|-|-
TGTGCCAGCTCAGCAGGGGTTGACGAGCAGTACTTC
CASSAGVDEQYF
>TRBJ2-1|TRBV28|TRBD2|-
TGTGCCAGCAGTTTGGGGCTGGGCGGGGGGCGAACCAACTACAATGAGCAGTTCTTC
CASSLGLGGGRTNYNEQFF
>TRBJ2-4|TRBV12-3/TRBV12-4|-|few
TGTGCCAGCAGTTTAGGACATCAGTCAAACATTCAGTACTTC
CASSLGHQSNIQYF
>TRBJ2-3|TRBV20-1|-|-
TGCAGTGCTTTAGACTCCTACACAGATACGCAGTATTTT
CSALDSYTDTQYF
>TRBJ1-5|TRBV20-1|-|-
TGCAGTGCTAGAGCGTGGAGGGGCAGCGGGAATCAGCCCCAGCATTTT
CSARAWRGSGNQPQHF
>TRBJ2-5|TRBV12-3/TRBV12-4|-|-
TGTGCCAGCAGTTTGGGTCCAAGAGGGACCCAGTACTTC
CASSLGPRGTQYF
>TRBJ2-5|TRBV24-1|-|-
TGTGCCACCAGTGGCGCCGGGACGGGACAAGAGACCCAGTACTTC
CATSGAGTGQETQYF
>TRBJ2-3|TRBV5-1|-|-
TGCGCCAGCAGCTTTGACCAGGTCACAGATACGCAGTATTTT
CASSFDQVTDTQYF
>TRBJ1-4|TRBV5-6|-|-
TGTGCCAGCAGTAATTCCCGAACGGGGGAAAAACTGTTTTTT
CASSNSRTGEKLFF
>TRBJ2-3|TRBV10-3|TRBD1|-
TGTGCCATCAGTGGTACTACAGGGGAGAGAGGTACGCAGTATTTT
CAISGTTGERGTQYF
>TRBJ2-1|TRBV6-6|-|-
TGTGCCAGCACCCACCGTCACAATGAGCAGTTCTTC
CASTHRHNEQFF
>TRBJ2-5|TRBV9|-|few
TGTGCCAGCAGCGTCTTGACTGGCGGGGAGACCCAGTACTTC
CASSVLTGGETQYF
>TRBJ2-5|TRBV9|-|-
TGTGCCAGCAGCGTAGCTGTTCTAACAGAGACCCAGTACTTC
CASSVAVLTETQYF
>TRBJ1-2|TRBV30|-|few
TGTGCCTGGAGTCCAGGGGACTATGGCTACACCTTC
CAWSPGDYGYTF
>TRBJ2-3|TRBV5-1|TRBD1|-
TGCGCCAGCAGCAAAGGACAGGGCGCAGATACGCAGTATTTT
CASSKGQGADTQYF
>TRBJ2-7|TRBV7-9|-|-
TGTGCCAGCAGCTTACCGGGGCCCCTCTACGAGCAGTACTTC
CASSLPGPLYEQYF
>TRBJ1-3|TRBV28|TRBD1|few
TGTGCCAGCAGTACCCGGACAGGGCGCTCTGGAAACACCATATATTTT
CASSTRTGRSGNTIYF
>TRBJ2-2|TRBV12-5|-|few
TGTGCTAGTGGAGTGGGCGGGATAAGCGGGGAGCTGTTTTTT
CASGVGGISGELFF
>TRBJ2-2|TRBV6-2/TRBV6-3|TRBD1|-
TGTGCCAGCACCCGGACAGGGCTCCAAGGGGAGCTGTTTTTT
CASTRTGLQGELFF
>TRBJ2-5|TRBV4-2|TRBD2|-
TGTGCCAGCAGCCAAGTCGCTAGCGGAGAGACCCAGTACTTC
CASSQVASGETQYF
>TRBJ2-5|TRBV28|TRBD1|-
TGTGCCAGCAGTCCGGGGGTTGGACAGGGTAAAGGGGAGACCCAGTACTTC
CASSPGVGQGKGETQYF
>TRBJ2-1|TRBV5-6|TRBD2|-
TGTGCCAGCAGCTTGGGTCTAGCGGGAGAGTTCTTC
CASSLGLAGEFF
>TRBJ2-7|TRBV6-1|TRBD1|many
TGTGCCAGCGGGACAGGTGGCTACGAGCAGTACTTC
CASGTGGYEQYF
>TRBJ2-1|TRBV11-3|TRBD1|-
TGTGCCAGCAGCTCCGGGACAGGTCGATATGAGCAGTTCTTC
CASSSGTGRYEQFF
>TRBJ2-7|TRBV7-2|-|-
TGTGCCAGCAGTTTAGCGGAGTCCTACGAGCAGTACTTC
CASSLAESYEQYF
>TRBJ2-7|TRBV5-1|TRBD1|few
TGCGCCAGCAGCAAGGGACAGGGACAAGGCTACGAGCAGTACTTC
CASSKGQGQGYEQYF
>TRBJ2-7|TRBV9|-|-
TGTGCCAGCAGCGCCCGGCACACAGACTACGAGCAGTACTTC
CASSARHTDYEQYF
>TRBJ1-1|TRBV29-1|TRBD1|few
TGCAGCGCCGGACAGGCGAACACTGAAGCTTTCTTT
CSAGQANTEAFF
>TRBJ1-5|TRBV6-2/TRBV6-3|-|few
TGTGCCACCAAGCTGGGCCCCTACCGGGGGAATCAGCCCCAGCATTTT
CATKLGPYRGNQPQHF
>TRBJ2-5|TRBV20-1|-|-
TGCAGTGCTAGGGGTCAGACCCAGTACTTC
CSARGQTQYF
>TRBJ2-1|TRBV7-9|-|few
TGTGCCAGCAGCCGTTGGGGAGACAATGAGCAGTTCTTC
CASSRWGDNEQFF
>TRBJ2-4|TRBV11-2|-|few
TGTGCCAGCAGCTTAGAACGGGGGGCCGTAAAACAGTACTTC
CASSLERGAVKQYF